The entry that follows covers one T cell receptor beta chain sequence. The V gene's germline CDR1 is MNHEY and CDR2 SVGAGI. This CDR3 comprises 16 residues. The germline V and J ends were trimmed by 0 bases and 0 bases, with 10 bases remaining between them. The method was immunoSEQ multiplex PCR; TCRdb's version includes in-frame clones alone and lacks a portion of them. The sample has about 14,000 clones, less than 75% seen once; the top ten hold 28%. The record originates from a study of T cells after somatic rescue of genetic block. The TCR was taken from a young man. This chain links TRBV6-5 with TRBJ2-3; D call uncertain. The sample comprised peripheral blood mononuclear cells (PBMCs). The CDR3 loop is CASSYSVPSSTDTQYF. Written as DNA, the CDR3 is TGTGCCAGCAGTTACTCGGTTCCTTCTAGCACAGATACGCAGTATTTT.